The present entry profiles one T cell receptor (beta chain) with its context. What it binds is unknown. Both 60 Vbeta primers and 13 Jbeta primers went into the PCR. The repertoire was sequenced with immunoSEQ multiplex PCR; TCRdb's copy has only in-frame clones and lacks some. The sample lists some 130,000 clones, around 70% occurring once. The data originate from a study of cytomegalovirus exposure and HLA in healthy donors. General observations from the study: As a later analysis revealed, most CMV-associated TCR beta chains appeared HLA-restricted. In a later analysis, several top co-occurrence clusters appeared linked to parvovirus B19, influenza, CMV and Epstein-Barr virus.

Germline CDR1 reads SEHNR; CDR2 reads FQNEAQ (reference sequence). Trimming took 1 base from V and 7 from J, leaving 20 bases between them. There are 16 residues in the CDR3. The sample comprised PBMCs. This clonotype was obtained from a human donor in good health. The rearrangement links TRBV7-9 to TRBJ2-7; D is perhaps TRBD1 (6 bases). The CDR3 bases are TGTGCCAGCAGCTTAGAGTGGCCGGATGATAGGGGGGAGCAGTACTTC. It specifies CASSLEWPDDRGEQYF.